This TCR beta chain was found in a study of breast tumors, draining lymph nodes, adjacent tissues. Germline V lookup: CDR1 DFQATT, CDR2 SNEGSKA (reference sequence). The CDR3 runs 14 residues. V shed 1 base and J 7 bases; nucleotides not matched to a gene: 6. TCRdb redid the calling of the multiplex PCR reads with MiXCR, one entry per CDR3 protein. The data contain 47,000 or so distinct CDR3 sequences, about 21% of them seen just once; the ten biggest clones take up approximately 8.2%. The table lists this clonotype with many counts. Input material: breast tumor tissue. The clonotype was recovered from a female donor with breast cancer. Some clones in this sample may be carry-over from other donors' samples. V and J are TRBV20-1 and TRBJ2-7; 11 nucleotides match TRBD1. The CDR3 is CSARVLGTGGEQYF. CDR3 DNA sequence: TGCAGTGCTAGAGTCCTCGGGACAGGGGGTGAGCAGTACTTC.